Each of the 19 T cell receptor beta chains below was sequenced from the same sample in a study of blood T cells in healthy people across ages. Primed by a sample-barcoded 5' primer and a J-beta primer mix, a second PCR proceeded for about 7 to 12 cycles. Each CDR3 protein gets one entry after TCRdb re-called the 5' RACE reads with MiXCR. The sample yields 590,000 or so distinct CDR3 sequences, about 30% seen once. Sequenced sample: blood. These receptors originate from a woman older than 75 in good health.

This clonotype showed up many times. The chain is built from TRBV20-1 and TRBJ1-2; D remains ambiguous. Germline V CDR1 and CDR2: DFQATT, SNEGSKA (reference sequence). Trimming removed 0 bases from V and 13 bases from J, with 12 bases in between. The CDR3 is made up of 11 amino acids. The CDR3 loop is CSARDIVAGTF. In nucleotides, the CDR3 is TGCAGTGCTAGAGATATAGTGGCCGGCACCTTC.

This clonotype was seen more than once but under ten times. This sequence may be a read error, since a much larger clone differs from it by one base. V gene TRBV20-1 combines with J gene TRBJ2-1; TRBD1 matches 7 bases. With the DNA end fitting TRBJ2-7 better, the J assignment may be wrong. The CDR3 covers 14 residues. Germline lookup yields CDR1 DFQATT and CDR2 SNEGSKA (reference sequence). The CDR3, as DNA: TGCAGTGCCGCAACCGGGACAGTCTACAATGAGCAGTACTTC. Protein: CSAATGTVYNEQYF.

This clonotype has just a few counts. The rearrangement links TRBV7-2 to TRBJ2-7, with TRBD2 matching over 9 bases. The CDR3 loop spans 16 amino acids. Germline CDR1 reads SGHTA; CDR2 reads FQGNSA. V trimming: 0 bases; J trimming: 6 bases; junction bases outside the gene matches: 9. The CDR3 DNA follows: TGTGCCAGCAGCTTAGCGTCTAGCGGGGCGGGCCGCGAGCAGTACTTC. Translating gives CASSLASSGAGREQYF.

This clonotype was recorded a few times. This chain uses TRBV7-9 with TRBJ1-3, with unresolved D. The V and J ends lost 2 bases and 2 bases respectively, with 4 bases between them. The germline V gene has CDR1 SEHNR and CDR2 FQNEAQ (reference sequence). The CDR3 length is 13 residues. The CDR3 spells CASSLQAGNTIYF. The CDR3 coding sequence is TGTGCCAGCAGCTTACAGGCTGGAAACACCATATATTTT. Variable domain in full (rest from reference TRBV7-9 and TRBJ1-3): DTGVSQNPRHKITKRGQNVTFRCDPISEHNRLYWYRQTLGQGPEFLTYFQNEAQLEKSRLLSDRFSAERPKGSFSTLEIQRTEQGDSAMYLCASSLQAGNTIYFGEGSWLTVV.

This clonotype was observed many times. The chain links TRBV2 to TRBJ2-7; D might be TRBD2 (5 bases). Germline V gene lookup returns CDR1 SNHLY and CDR2 FYNNEI. With 6 bases removed from V and 2 bases from J, the gap between germline ends came to 11 bases. The CDR3 runs 13 residues. The CDR3 here is CASRLEETYEQYF. The CDR3 nucleotides read TGTGCCAGCAGACTAGAGGAAACCTACGAGCAGTACTTC. The whole variable domain, filled in from reference TRBV2 and TRBJ2-7, reads EPEVTQTPSHQVTQMGQEVILRCVPISNHLYFYWYRQILGQKVEFLVSFYNNEISEKSEIFDDQFSVERPDGSNFTLKIRSTKLEDSAMYFCASRLEETYEQYFGPGTRLTVT.

Only a few counts were recorded for this clonotype. The chain has TRBV3-1 and TRBJ1-6; a weak D match, TRBD1 (6 bases). This CDR3 spans 16 amino acids. Germline V gene lookup returns CDR1 LGHDT and CDR2 YNNKEL (reference sequence). V dropped 1 base and J dropped 9 bases, with 16 bases sitting between them. The CDR3 nucleotides are TGTGCCAGCAGCCAAGCTCTGGGACACACGACTTCACCCCTCCACTTT. Translating it yields CASSQALGHTTSPLHF.

This clonotype was detected only a few times. This may stem from a read error, because a much larger clone lies one nucleotide away. The genes are TRBV10-3 and TRBJ2-5; TRBD1 or TRBD2 may be the D gene (5 bases each). This CDR3 region has 14 residues. Trimming took off 6 bases at V and 1 base at J, with 12 bases between the two ends. Per germline, CDR1 ENHRY and CDR2 SYGVKD. The CDR3 DNA sequence: TGTGCCATCAGGGATATGGGGGTCCAAGAGACCCAGTACTTC. Translated: CAIRDMGVQETQYF.

In its sample, this clonotype was seen once. The chain joins TRBV5-1 to TRBJ2-5; no reliable D call. V lost 0 bases and J 2 bases, leaving 8 bases between the germline ends. The CDR3 is 14 residues long. Germline CDR1 and CDR2: SGHRS and YFSETQ. In DNA form, the CDR3 reads TGCGCCAGCAGCTTGGCGGCCCAGCAAGAGACCCAGTACTTC. Translated: CASSLAAQQETQYF. Full variable domain (outside the CDR3, taken from reference TRBV5-1 and TRBJ2-5): KAGVTQTPRYLIKTRGQQVTLSCSPISGHRSVSWYQQTPGQGLQFLFEYFSETQRNKGNFPGRFSGRQFSNSRSEMNVSTLELGDSALYLCASSLAAQQETQYFGPGTRLLVL.

Many counts were recorded for this clonotype. This chain joins TRBV12-3 or TRBV12-4 and TRBJ2-3; D ambiguous. V gave up 1 base and J gave up 1 base, with 9 bases separating them. This CDR3 contains 15 residues. The CDR3 spells CASSLGDTGTDTQYF. Here the CDR3 DNA reads TGTGCCAGCAGTTTAGGAGACACGGGCACAGATACGCAGTATTTT.

The chain employs TRBV30 and TRBJ1-2; TRBD1 might be the D (5 bases). The CDR3 has 13 amino acids. Germline V gives CDR1 GTSNPN, CDR2 SVGIG (reference sequence). V lost 3 bases, J lost 0 bases, and 8 bases lay in between. CDR3 DNA sequence: TGTGCCTGGAGGGCGACAGCTAACTATGGCTACACCTTC. It codes for CAWRATANYGYTF.

This chain uses TRBV6-6 with TRBJ1-5; maybe TRBD1 (6 bases). Germline CDR1 is MNHNY and CDR2 is SVGAGI (reference sequence). V was shortened by 4 bases and J by 3 bases, with 16 bases between the two germline ends. The length of the CDR3 is 16 residues. The CDR3 coding sequence is TGTGCCAGCAGTTCCCAGGCGCAGGGGCCCAATCAGCCCCAGCATTTT. Protein: CASSSQAQGPNQPQHF.

The CDR3 sequence: CASSFTGTDYNEQFF. CDR3 coding DNA: TGCGCCAGCAGCTTTACCGGGACAGACTACAATGAGCAGTTCTTC. This sequence joins TRBV5-1 and TRBJ2-1; 7 nucleotides line up with TRBD1. This CDR3 is built from 15 residues. The V gene end was trimmed by 2 bases and the J gene end by 3 bases; junction bases not matched to a gene: 5. Germline V gene sequence: CDR1 SGHRS, CDR2 YFSETQ.

This clonotype was recorded many times. The chain links TRBV10-3 to TRBJ1-1; TRBD1 matches 7 bases. The CDR3 has 14 amino acids. Germline assignment: CDR1 ENHRY and CDR2 SYGVKD. V was pared by 5 bases and J by 1 base, with 4 bases of the junction left unmatched. The CDR3 loop is CAISRDSGNTEAFF. The CDR3 DNA follows: TGTGCCATCAGTAGGGACAGCGGGAACACTGAAGCTTTCTTT.

CDR3 sequence reads: CASSPRDAVSYNEQFF. The CDR3 nucleotides read TGTGCCAGCTCACCACGGGACGCCGTATCCTACAATGAGCAGTTCTTC. V and J are TRBV18 and TRBJ2-1; D tentatively fits TRBD1 or TRBD2 (5 bases each). Trimming left V 1 base short and J 1 base short, with 11 bases between. The germline gives CDR1 KGHSH, CDR2 LQKENI. The CDR3 consists of 16 residues.

With regard to this clonotype: This may be a read error: a much more frequent sequence differs by one nucleotide. The J gene is TRBJ2-7, the V gene TRBV7-3; 9 bases are a match to TRBD1. CDR1 SGHTA and CDR2 FQGTGA come from the germline V gene. This CDR3 region has 15 residues. After removal of 4 bases from V and 7 bases from J, the junction contained 11 bases not matched to a gene. CDR3 sequence: CASSSQLTGGNEQYF. CDR3 coding DNA: TGTGCCAGCAGCTCCCAGCTTACAGGGGGCAATGAGCAGTACTTC.

This clonotype was recorded many times. The chain uses TRBV7-2 and TRBJ2-5; the D gene is possibly TRBD1 (5 bases). The CDR3 loop spans 15 amino acids. Looked up from germline, CDR1 is SGHTA and CDR2 is FQGNSA. The V end was cut by 5 bases, the J end by 2 bases, with 15 bases between. CDR3 nucleotide sequence: TGTGCCAGCAGCCAGCTCAGGGCGGTTCAAGAGACCCAGTACTTC. This translates into CASSQLRAVQETQYF.

As regards this clonotype: Possible read error: a much larger clone is one base away. The rearrangement links TRBV7-9 to TRBJ2-5; TRBD2 agrees at 11 bases. The CDR3 has 16 amino acids. CDR1 and CDR2 (germline): SEHNR, FQNEAQ (reference sequence). V shed 3 bases and J 0 bases; nucleotides not matched to a gene: 3. In nucleotides, the CDR3 is TGTGCCAGCAGCTTTTCGACTAGCGGGGACCAAGAGACCCAGTACTTC. Residues: CASSFSTSGDQETQYF.

Remarks on this clonotype: A much larger clone lies a single base off, so this may be a read error. This rearrangement joins TRBV20-1 to TRBJ2-7; TRBD2 is a possible D gene (6 bases). This CDR3 comprises 16 residues. V lost 5 bases to trimming and J lost 7 bases, with 27 bases between them. Germline V gene sequence: CDR1 DFQATT, CDR2 SNEGSKA (reference sequence). The CDR3 bases are TGCAGTGCTCTAGCCCCCTCGGGGGTCAATTTAAATGAGCAGTACTTC. Its protein product is CSALAPSGVNLNEQYF.

This clonotype was recorded a few times. Just one base apart from a much larger clone, this may be a read error. The V and J genes are TRBV29-1 and TRBJ2-1, with TRBD2 as a possible D gene (5 bases). Trimming took 6 bases from V and 10 from J, leaving 16 bases between them. There are 12 residues in the CDR3. Germline CDR1 SQVTM, CDR2 ANQGSEA. The CDR3 reads CSVEDGRREQFF. The CDR3 DNA follows: TGCAGCGTGGAGGACGGCCGAAGGGAGCAGTTCTTC.